This T cell receptor beta chain appears in the sequencing data of a study of blood T cell repertoires in COVID-19 (dated by TCRdb to about 2020). In terms of the full investigation: Samples from collaborators originated in the United States, Italy and Spain and spanned both the acute and convalescent phases of COVID-19. The material from the prospective study consisted of cDNA or gDNA derived from T cells, B-cell-depleted T cells, or PBMCs. Deeply sampled blood TCRbeta repertoires from subjects exposed to, actively infected with, or recovered from COVID-19 were included in the dataset. The repertoires were made available in a free public database intended to serve as a resource for research on the immune response to SARS-CoV-2. Samples were obtained from the ongoing ImmuneRACE study (first 160 participants) and from some 1,200 subjects provided by 6 global collaborators. Sample metadata almost always included a de-identified subject ID, COVID-19 status, age in years and sex. Where available, HLA class I and class II types were taken from metadata supplied by the sample provider and were not determined by assay-based typing.

On the study overall, not on this receptor specifically: The amount of clinical and demographic metadata varied by source and participant and was provided uncurated.

For this chain, trimming is 2 bases at the V end and 6 bases at the J end, and the number of junction bases without a gene match is 2. Including cysteine and phenylalanine, the CDR3 has 13 amino acids. Left in the record is the CDR3 DNA by itself, 39 bases read in frame from the first base. The germline V gene encodes CDR1 MDHEN and CDR2 SYDVKM. Enrolling through a virtual design, the prospective study's participants ranged in age from roughly 18 to 89 years and lived across roughly 24 United States geographic areas. To assign participants to cohorts, the prospective study relied on clinical history that participants themselves reported in a screening survey and a study questionnaire. Recovered participants in ImmuneRACE Cohort 3 were defined as having two consecutive negative NP/OP PCR tests, clearance from a healthcare professional, or resolution of symptoms. In the prospective study, mobile phlebotomists collected whole blood, serum and a nasopharyngeal or oropharyngeal swab from each participant. Over a roughly 2-month period, participants in the prospective study had the option of providing additional blood draws and questionnaires. Blood samples from the prospective study were shipped frozen or at room temperature prior to DNA extraction.

For this clone: This receptor's antigen is unknown. Qualities for individual bases were not recorded, and no much larger clone is one base off.

The immunoSEQ Assay, a bias-controlled multiplex PCR, was used to amplify TCRbeta CDR3 regions from genomic DNA. The study's processing was this. Nucleated cell counts per sample were estimated from amplification of reference gene primers within the assay. To quantify the absolute abundance of each unique TCRbeta CDR3 rearrangement, sequence reads were collapsed and filtered. For each sample, productive Simpson clonality was calculated as the square root of Simpson's diversity index across productive rearrangements. In its TCRdb copy, this immuneACCESS table keeps in-frame sequences only and misses some clones. Where compared with another copy, unresolved V genes explain less than half of these, and the others have no known cause. The V and J calls and clone size were taken over from that table, and D and trimming were inferred from the DNA. Recorded for this sample are over 200,000 clones; approximately 85% of them occurred a single time. In total, the top ten clones hold approximately 2% of the sample.

The chain is made from TRBV28 and TRBJ2-3; TRBD2 aligns with 7 central bases. The specimen sequenced was PBMCs or T cells enriched from blood (not recorded which). The sequence was collected from a woman aged 50 to 60 who had recovered from COVID-19. The bases are TGTGCCAGCAGTTTAGCGGGGGAGGATACGCAGTATTTT. This is translated as CASSLAGEDTQYF.